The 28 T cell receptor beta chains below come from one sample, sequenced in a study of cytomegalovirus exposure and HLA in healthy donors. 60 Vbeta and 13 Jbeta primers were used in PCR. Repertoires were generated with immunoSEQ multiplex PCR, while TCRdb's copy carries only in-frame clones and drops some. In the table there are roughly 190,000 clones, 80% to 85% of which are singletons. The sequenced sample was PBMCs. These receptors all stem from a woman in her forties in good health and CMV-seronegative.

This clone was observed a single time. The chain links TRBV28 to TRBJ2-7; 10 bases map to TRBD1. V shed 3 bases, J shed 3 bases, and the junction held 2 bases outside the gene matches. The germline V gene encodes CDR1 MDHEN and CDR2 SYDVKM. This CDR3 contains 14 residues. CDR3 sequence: CASSLGQGLYEQYF. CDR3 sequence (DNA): TGTGCCAGCAGTTTGGGACAGGGGCTCTACGAGCAGTACTTC.

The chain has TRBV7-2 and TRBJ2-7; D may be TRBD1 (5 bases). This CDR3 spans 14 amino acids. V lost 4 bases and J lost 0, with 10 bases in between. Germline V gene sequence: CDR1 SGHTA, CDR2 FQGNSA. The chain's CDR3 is CASSSQVDSYEQYV. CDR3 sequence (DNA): TGTGCCAGCAGCTCACAGGTAGACTCCTACGAGCAGTACGTC.

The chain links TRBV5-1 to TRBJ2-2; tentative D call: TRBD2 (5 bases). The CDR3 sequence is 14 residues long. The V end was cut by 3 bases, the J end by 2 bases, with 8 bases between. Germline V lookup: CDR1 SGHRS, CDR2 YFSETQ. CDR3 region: CASSSGFNTGELFF. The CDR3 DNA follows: TGCGCCAGCAGCTCGGGATTTAACACCGGGGAGCTGTTTTTT.

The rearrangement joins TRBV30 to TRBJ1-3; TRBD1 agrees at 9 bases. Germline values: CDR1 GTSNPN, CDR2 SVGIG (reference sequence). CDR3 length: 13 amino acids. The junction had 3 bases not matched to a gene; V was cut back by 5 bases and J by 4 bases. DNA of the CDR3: TGTGCCTGGGGACAGGGGCCAGGAAACACCATATATTTT. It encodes CAWGQGPGNTIYF.

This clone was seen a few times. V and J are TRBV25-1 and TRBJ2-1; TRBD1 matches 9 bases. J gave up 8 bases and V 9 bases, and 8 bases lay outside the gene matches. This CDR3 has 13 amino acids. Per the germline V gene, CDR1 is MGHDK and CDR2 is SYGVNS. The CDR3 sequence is CASRTGAIDEQFF. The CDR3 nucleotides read TGTGCCAGTAGGACAGGGGCCATCGATGAGCAGTTCTTC.

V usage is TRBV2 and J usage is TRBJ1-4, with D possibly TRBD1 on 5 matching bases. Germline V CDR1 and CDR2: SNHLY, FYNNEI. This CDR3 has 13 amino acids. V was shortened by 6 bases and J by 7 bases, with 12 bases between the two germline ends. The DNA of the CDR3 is TGTGCCAGCAGCCTCAGGGCTACTGAAAAACTGTTTTTT. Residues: CASSLRATEKLFF.

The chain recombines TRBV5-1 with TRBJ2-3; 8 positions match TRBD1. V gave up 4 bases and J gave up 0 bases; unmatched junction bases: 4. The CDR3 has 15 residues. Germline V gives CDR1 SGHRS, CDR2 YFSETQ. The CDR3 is CASSPRGQSTDTQYF. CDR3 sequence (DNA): TGCGCCAGCAGCCCCAGGGGGCAGAGCACAGATACGCAGTATTTT.

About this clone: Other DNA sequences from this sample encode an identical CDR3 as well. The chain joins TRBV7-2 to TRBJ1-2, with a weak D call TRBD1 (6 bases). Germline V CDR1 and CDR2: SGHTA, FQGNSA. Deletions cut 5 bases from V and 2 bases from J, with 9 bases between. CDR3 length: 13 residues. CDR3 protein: CASSPTGNYGYTF. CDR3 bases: TGTGCCAGCAGCCCGACAGGAAACTATGGCTACACCTTC.

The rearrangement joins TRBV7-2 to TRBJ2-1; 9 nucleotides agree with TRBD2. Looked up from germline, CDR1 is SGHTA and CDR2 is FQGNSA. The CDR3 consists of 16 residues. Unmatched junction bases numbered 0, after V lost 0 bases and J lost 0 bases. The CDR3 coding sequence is TGTGCCAGCAGCTTAGCTAGCGGGAGCTCCTACAATGAGCAGTTCTTC. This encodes CASSLASGSSYNEQFF. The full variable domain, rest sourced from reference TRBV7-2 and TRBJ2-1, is GAGVSQSPSNKVTEKGKDVELRCDPISGHTALYWYRQSLGQGLEFLIYFQGNSAPDKSGLPSDRFSAERTGGSVSTLTIQRTQQEDSAVYLCASSLASGSSYNEQFFGPGTRLTVL.

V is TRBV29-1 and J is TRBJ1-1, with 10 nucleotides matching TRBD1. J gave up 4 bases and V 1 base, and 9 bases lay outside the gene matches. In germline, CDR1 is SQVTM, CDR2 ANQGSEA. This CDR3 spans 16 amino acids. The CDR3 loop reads CSVEGGKGQGITEAFF. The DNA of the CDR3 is TGCAGCGTTGAAGGAGGTAAGGGACAGGGGATCACTGAAGCTTTCTTT.

DNA for the CDR3: TGTGCCAGCAGCAGGCGGGTGGGTGTAGGCTATGGCTACACCTTC. Translation: CASSRRVGVGYGYTF. The J gene is TRBJ1-2, the V gene TRBV5-8; unclear D gene. This CDR3 comprises 15 residues. With 4 bases removed from V and 4 bases from J, the gap between germline ends came to 17 bases. Germline assignment: CDR1 SGHTS and CDR2 YDEGEE.

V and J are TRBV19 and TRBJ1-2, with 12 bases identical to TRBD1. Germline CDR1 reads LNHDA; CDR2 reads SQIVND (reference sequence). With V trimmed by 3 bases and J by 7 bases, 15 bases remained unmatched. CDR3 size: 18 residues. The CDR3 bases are TGTGCCAGTAGTATCGGGCGCTCCTGGGACAGGGGGCGCGGTGGCTACACCTTC. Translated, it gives CASSIGRSWDRGRGGYTF.

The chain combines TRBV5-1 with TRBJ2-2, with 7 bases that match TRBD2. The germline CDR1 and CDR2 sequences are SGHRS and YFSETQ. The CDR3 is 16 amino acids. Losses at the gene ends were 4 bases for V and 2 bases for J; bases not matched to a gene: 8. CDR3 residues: CASSLLSGKNTGELFF. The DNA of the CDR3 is TGCGCCAGCAGCCTCCTCAGCGGGAAAAACACCGGGGAGCTGTTTTTT.

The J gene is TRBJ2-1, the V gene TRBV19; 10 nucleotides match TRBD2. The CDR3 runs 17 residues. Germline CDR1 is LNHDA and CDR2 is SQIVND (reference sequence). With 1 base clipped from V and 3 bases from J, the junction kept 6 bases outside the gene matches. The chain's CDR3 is CASSIGVAGGRYNEQFF. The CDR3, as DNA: TGTGCCAGTAGTATAGGGGTAGCGGGAGGACGCTACAATGAGCAGTTCTTC.

The DNA of the CDR3 is TGTGCCAGTACCTATCGGGCGGGAGGGCCCTACAATGAGCAGTTCTTC. It is translated as CASTYRAGGPYNEQFF. The chain is built from TRBV19 and TRBJ2-1, with 9 bases fitting TRBD2. Germline CDR1 LNHDA, CDR2 SQIVND (reference sequence). V dropped 7 bases and J dropped 2; count of bases not matched to a gene: 9. This CDR3 has 16 amino acids.

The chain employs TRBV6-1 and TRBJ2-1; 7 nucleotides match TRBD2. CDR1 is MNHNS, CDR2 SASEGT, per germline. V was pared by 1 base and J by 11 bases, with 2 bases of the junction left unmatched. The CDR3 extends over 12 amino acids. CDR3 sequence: CASSEGLAQQFF. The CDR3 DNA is TGTGCCAGCAGTGAAGGACTAGCCCAGCAGTTCTTC.

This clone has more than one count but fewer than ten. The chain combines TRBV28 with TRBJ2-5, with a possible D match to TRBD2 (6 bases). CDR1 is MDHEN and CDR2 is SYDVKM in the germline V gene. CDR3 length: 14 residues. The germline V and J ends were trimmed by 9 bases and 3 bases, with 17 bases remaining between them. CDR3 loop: CASRKGGQKETQYF. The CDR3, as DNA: TGTGCCAGTCGTAAAGGAGGGCAGAAAGAGACCCAGTACTTC.

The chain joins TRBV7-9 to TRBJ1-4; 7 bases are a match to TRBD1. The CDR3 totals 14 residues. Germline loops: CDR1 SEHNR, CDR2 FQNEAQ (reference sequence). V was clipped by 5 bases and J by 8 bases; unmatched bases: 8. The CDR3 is CASSPGTVEEKLFF. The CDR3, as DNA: TGTGCCAGCAGCCCCGGGACAGTGGAGGAAAAACTGTTTTTT.

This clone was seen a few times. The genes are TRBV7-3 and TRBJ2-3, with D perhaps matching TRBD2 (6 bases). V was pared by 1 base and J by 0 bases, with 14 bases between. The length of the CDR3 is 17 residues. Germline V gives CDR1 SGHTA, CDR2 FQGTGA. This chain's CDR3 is CASSLNSGGASTDTQYF. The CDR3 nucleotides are TGTGCCAGCAGCTTAAATAGCGGCGGTGCTAGCACAGATACGCAGTATTTT. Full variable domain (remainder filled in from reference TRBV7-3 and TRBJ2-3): GAGVSQTPSNKVTEKGKYVELRCDPISGHTALYWYRQSLGQGPEFLIYFQGTGAADDSGLPNDRFFAVRPEGSVSTLKIQRTERGDSAVYLCASSLNSGGASTDTQYFGPGTRLTVL.

The DNA for the CDR3 is TGTGCCAGCAGTGAGCTAGCGGGACTCTCGGACAATGAGCAGTTCTTC. Its translation: CASSELAGLSDNEQFF. The V gene is TRBV2, the J gene TRBJ2-1; 9 bases fit TRBD2. Germline lookup yields CDR1 SNHLY and CDR2 FYNNEI. This CDR3 has 16 amino acids. After removal of 3 bases from V and 5 bases from J, the junction contained 8 bases not matched to a gene. Combining the CDR3 with reference TRBV2 and TRBJ2-1 gives the whole variable domain EPEVTQTPSHQVTQMGQEVILRCVPISNHLYFYWYRQILGQKVEFLVSFYNNEISEKSEIFDDQFSVERPDGSNFTLKIRSTKLEDSAMYFCASSELAGLSDNEQFFGPGTRLTVL.

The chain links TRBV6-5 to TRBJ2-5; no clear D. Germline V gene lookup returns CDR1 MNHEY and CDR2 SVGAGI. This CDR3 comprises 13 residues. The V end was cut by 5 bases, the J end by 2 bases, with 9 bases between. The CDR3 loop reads CASSGAIQETQYF. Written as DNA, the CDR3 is TGTGCCAGCAGTGGAGCGATACAAGAGACCCAGTACTTC.

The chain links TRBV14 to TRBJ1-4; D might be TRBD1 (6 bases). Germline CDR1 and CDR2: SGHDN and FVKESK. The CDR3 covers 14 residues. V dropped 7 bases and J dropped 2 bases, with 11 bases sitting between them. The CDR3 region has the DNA TGTGCCAGCACCCTAGGGGGTACTAATGAAAAACTGTTTTTT. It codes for CASTLGGTNEKLFF.

For the CDR3, the DNA is TGTGCCAGTAGTGGAACCAGGGGGTTTAATGAAAAACTGTTTTTT. Its protein product is CASSGTRGFNEKLFF. This chain joins TRBV19 and TRBJ1-4, with 7 bases that match TRBD1. CDR3 size: 15 residues. Trimming took 5 bases from V and 4 from J; bases not matched to a gene: 7. Per the germline V gene, CDR1 is LNHDA and CDR2 is SQIVND (reference sequence).

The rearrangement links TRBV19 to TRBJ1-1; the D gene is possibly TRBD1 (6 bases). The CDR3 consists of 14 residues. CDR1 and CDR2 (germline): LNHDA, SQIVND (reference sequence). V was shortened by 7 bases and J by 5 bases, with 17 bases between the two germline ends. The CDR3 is CASTAGARRTEAFF. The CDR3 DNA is TGTGCCAGTACCGCGGGGGCGCGAAGGACTGAAGCTTTCTTT.

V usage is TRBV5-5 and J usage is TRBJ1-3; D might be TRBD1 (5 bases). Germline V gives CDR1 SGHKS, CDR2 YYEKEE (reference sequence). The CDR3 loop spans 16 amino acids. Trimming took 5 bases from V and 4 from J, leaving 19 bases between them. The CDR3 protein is CASSFLGGVIGNTIYF. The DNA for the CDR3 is TGTGCCAGCAGTTTCCTCGGGGGTGTTATAGGAAACACCATATATTTT.

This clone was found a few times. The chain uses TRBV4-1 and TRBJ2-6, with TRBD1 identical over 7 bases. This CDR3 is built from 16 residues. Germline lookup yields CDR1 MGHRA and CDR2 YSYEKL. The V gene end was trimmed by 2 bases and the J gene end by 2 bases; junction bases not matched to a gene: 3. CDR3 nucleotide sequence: TGCGCCAGCAGCCAATCGACAGGGACTGGGGCCAACGTCCTGACTTTC. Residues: CASSQSTGTGANVLTF.

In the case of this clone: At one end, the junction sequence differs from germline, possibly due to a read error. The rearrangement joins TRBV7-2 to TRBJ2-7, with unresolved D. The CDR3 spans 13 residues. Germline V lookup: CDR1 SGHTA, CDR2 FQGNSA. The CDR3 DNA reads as TGTGCCAGCAGCTTAATACCTTCCTACGAGCATTACTTC. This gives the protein CASSLIPSYEHYF.

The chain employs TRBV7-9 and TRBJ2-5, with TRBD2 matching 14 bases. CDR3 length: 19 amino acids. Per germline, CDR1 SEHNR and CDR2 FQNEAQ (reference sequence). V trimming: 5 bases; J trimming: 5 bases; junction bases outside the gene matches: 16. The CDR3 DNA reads TGTGCCAGCAGCCCCGCGGCCTCTGGACTAGCGGGAGGTCTTGAGACCCAGTACTTC. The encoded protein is CASSPAASGLAGGLETQYF. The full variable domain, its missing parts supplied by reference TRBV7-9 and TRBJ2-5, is DTGVSQNPRHKITKRGQNVTFRCDPISEHNRLYWYRQTLGQGPEFLTYFQNEAQLEKSRLLSDRFSAERPKGSFSTLEIQRTEQGDSAMYLCASSPAASGLAGGLETQYFGPGTRLLVL.